The present T cell receptor (beta chain) was sequenced within a study of cytomegalovirus exposure and HLA in healthy donors. The count of this clone is one. The assay was immunoSEQ multiplex PCR, and TCRdb's table has in-frame clones only and misses some. The table shows some 130,000 clones, with 86% occurring only once. Germline values: CDR1 SEHNR, CDR2 FQNEAQ (reference sequence). CDR3 length equals 14 residues. Trimming took off 3 bases at V and 5 bases at J, with 14 bases between the two ends. The V gene is TRBV7-9, the J gene TRBJ2-7; TRBD2 is a possible D gene (7 bases). The TCR originated in a man aged 18 to 29 in good health and CMV-seronegative. The sample consisted of PBMCs. DNA for the CDR3: TGTGCCAGCAGCTTTCTTCGGGGGGCGGACGAGCAGTACTTC. Protein sequence: CASSFLRGADEQYF.